A single T cell receptor beta chain is shown here with its context. Its antigen is not identified. The CDR3 spans 15 residues. From germline, CDR1 is SNHLY and CDR2 FYNNEI. The authors generated TCR beta cDNA through 5'RACE template switching with UMIs. TCRdb reprocessed the 5' RACE reads, with one entry per CDR3 protein and no DNA. The specimen's table records 500,000 to 700,000 distinct CDR3 sequences. The data stem from a study of T cells expressing NK-cell markers. For the study at large: Seven sequenced donors out of eight were HCMV-seropositive, one seronegative. General study findings and limits: Several donors showed these clonotypes also leading the CD3+CD56-NKG2C+ fraction.

The chain combines TRBV2 with TRBJ2-1; TCRdb designates TRBD2, a call that cannot be tested without DNA. Input material: blood T cells: a sorted CD56 or NKG2C T cell subset, CD4+ or CD8+ T cells, or bulk PBMC T cells (not recorded which). This receptor was identified in a man aged 18-30 years in good health. Here the CDR3 reads CASSLGLPSANEQFF.